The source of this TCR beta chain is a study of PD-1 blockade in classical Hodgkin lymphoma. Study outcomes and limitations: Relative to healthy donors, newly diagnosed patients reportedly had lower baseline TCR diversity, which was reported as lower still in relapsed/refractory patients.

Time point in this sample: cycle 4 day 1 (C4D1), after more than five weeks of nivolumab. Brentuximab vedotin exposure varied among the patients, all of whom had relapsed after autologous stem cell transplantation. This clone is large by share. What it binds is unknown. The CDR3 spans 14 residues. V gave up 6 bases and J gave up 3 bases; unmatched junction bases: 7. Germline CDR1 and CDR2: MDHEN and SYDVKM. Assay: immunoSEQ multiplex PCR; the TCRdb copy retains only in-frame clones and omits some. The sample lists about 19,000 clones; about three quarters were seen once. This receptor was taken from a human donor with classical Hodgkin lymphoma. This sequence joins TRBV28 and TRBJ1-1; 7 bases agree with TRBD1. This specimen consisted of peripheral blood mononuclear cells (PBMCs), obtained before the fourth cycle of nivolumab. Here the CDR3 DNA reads TGTGCCAGCAGCCTAGAGGGACAGTACACTGAAGCTTTCTTT. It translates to CASSLEGQYTEAFF.